This record concerns one TCR beta chain sequence. The target antigen is unknown. These data are taken from a study of T cell repertoires in cytomegalovirus infection. At the level of the study: Well-studied HLA-B-restricted epitopes and recently identified HLA-C-restricted epitopes of CMV were both used in the study. Public TCR beta signatures indicated both CMV infection and matching HLA type.

This CDR3 comprises 16 residues. The germline V gene encodes CDR1 SGHVS and CDR2 FQNEAQ. Trimming took 5 bases from V and 3 from J, leaving 16 bases between them. Study findings and constraints: Of the TCR beta families, the public ones yielded a cumulative frequency that identified carriers of CMV plus the relevant HLA.

Each CDR3 protein gets one entry after TCRdb re-called the reads with MiXCR. The sample yields around 900,000 distinct CDR3 sequences, around 32% seen once. The sample in question was cultured CD8+ T cells from PBMCs, obtained from culture after CMV antigen stimulation. The TCR comes from a human donor in good health (CMV status not recorded). Some clones in this sample may be carry-over from other donors' samples. The chain links TRBV7-8 to TRBJ1-4, with D possibly being TRBD1 (6 bases). The CDR3 DNA reads TGTGCCAGCAGCCCCTCTGAGGGGGGGCCTAATGAAAAACTGTTTTTT. It encodes CASSPSEGGPNEKLFF.